This TCR beta chain comes out of a study of CXCR3-negative and CXCR3-positive naive CD8 T cells. Study-wide background: The total count of TRB reads reached 120 million to 150 million, and each library contributed about 1.5 +/- 0.3 million.

As for this clonotype: Its specificity is not known.

The TRB libraries of cDNA were built by UMI-labeled 5' RACE. Each CDR3 protein gets one entry in TCRdb, which reprocessed the 5' RACE reads and gives no DNA. The repertoire shows roughly 40,000 distinct CDR3 sequences; the top ten hold roughly 7.7%. In germline, CDR1 is SQVTM, CDR2 ANQGSEA. The CDR3 extends over 13 amino acids. The study, taken as a whole, reports: Unlike memory cells, which differed, naive CXCR3-negative and CXCR3-positive cells had similar TRBV-TRBJ usage. Similarly elevated diversity marked both naive subsets, with memory CD8+ cells showing far lower diversity.

Sequencing used memory CD8+ T cells from blood. The sequence came from a human donor in good health. Some clones in this sample may be carry-over from other donors' samples. This chain uses TRBV29-1 with TRBJ2-1; TCRdb outputs TRBD2, but without DNA this stays unchecked. The chain's CDR3 is CSLRQGGYNEQFF.